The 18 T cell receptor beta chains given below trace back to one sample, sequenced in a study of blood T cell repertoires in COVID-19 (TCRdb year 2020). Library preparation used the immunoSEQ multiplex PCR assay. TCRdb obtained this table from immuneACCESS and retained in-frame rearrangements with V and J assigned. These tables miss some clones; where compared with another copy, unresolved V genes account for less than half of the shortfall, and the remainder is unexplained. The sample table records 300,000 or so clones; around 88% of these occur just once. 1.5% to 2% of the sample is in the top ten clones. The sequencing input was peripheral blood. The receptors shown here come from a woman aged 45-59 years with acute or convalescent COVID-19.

The CDR3 here is CASSLTGFSYEQYF. CDR3 DNA sequence: TGTGCCAGCAGCTTAACGGGGTTCTCCTACGAGCAGTACTTC. This sequence joins TRBV5-4 and TRBJ2-7; TRBD2 might be the D (5 bases). V dropped 2 bases and J dropped 0 bases, with 9 bases sitting between them. This CDR3 is 14 amino acids long. Germline V gives CDR1 SGHNT, CDR2 YYREEE (reference sequence).

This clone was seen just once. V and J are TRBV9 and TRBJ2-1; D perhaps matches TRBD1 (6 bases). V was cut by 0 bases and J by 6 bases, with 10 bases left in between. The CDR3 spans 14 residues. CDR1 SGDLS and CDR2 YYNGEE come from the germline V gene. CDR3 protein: CASSVVDSGNEQFF. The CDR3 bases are TGTGCCAGCAGCGTAGTGGACAGCGGCAATGAGCAGTTCTTC.

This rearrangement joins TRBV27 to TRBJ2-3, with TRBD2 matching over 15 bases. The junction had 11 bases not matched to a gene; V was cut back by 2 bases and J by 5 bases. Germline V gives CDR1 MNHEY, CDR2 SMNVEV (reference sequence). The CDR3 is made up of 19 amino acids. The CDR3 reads CASSLRTSGRAGSGDTQYF. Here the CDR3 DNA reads TGTGCCAGCAGTTTAAGGACTAGCGGGAGGGCCGGGAGTGGAGATACGCAGTATTTT.

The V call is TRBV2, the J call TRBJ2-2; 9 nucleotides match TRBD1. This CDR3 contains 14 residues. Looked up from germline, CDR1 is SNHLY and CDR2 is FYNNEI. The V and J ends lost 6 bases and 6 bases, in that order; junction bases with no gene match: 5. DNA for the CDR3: TGTGCCAGCAGGGAAACAGGGGGCCCCGGGGAGCTGTTTTTT. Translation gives CASRETGGPGELFF.

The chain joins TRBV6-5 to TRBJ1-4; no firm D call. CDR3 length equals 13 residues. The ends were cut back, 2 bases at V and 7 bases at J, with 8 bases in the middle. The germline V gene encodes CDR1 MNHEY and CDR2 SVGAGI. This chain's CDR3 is CASSYTRAEKLFF. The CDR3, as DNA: TGTGCCAGCAGTTACACGAGGGCTGAAAAACTGTTTTTT.

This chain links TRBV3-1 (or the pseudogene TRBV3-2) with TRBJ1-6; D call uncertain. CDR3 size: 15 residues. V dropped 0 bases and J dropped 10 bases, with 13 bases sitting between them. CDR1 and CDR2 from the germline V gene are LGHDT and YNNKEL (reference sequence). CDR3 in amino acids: CASSQEHLSESPLHF. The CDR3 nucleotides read TGTGCCAGCAGCCAAGAACACCTGAGCGAGTCACCCCTCCACTTT.

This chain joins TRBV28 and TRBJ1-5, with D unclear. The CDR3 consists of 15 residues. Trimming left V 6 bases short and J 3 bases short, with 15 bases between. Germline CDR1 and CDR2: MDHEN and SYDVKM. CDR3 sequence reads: CASRSISRSNQPQHF. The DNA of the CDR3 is TGTGCCAGCAGGTCAATTAGTCGCTCCAATCAGCCCCAGCATTTT.

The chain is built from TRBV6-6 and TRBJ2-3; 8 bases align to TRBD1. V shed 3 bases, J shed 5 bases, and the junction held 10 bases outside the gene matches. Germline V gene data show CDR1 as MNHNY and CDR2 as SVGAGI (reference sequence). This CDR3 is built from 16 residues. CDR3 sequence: CASSYPSGTGGDTQYF. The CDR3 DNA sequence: TGTGCCAGCAGTTATCCTTCCGGGACAGGTGGAGATACGCAGTATTTT.

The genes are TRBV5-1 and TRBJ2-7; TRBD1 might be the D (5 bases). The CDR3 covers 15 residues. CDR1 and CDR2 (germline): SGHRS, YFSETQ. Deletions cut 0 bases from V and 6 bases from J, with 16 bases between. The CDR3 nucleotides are TGCGCCAGCAGCTTGGCGGAGACAGCAGTGGGCGAGCAGTACTTC. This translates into CASSLAETAVGEQYF.

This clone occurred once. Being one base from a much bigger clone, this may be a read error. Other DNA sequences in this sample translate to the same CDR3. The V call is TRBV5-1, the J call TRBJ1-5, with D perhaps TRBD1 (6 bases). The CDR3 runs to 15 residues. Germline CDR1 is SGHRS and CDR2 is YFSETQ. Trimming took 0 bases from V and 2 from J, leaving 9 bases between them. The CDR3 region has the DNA TGCGCCAGCAGCTTGGTGACAGGTCGCAATCAGCCCCAGCATTTT. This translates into CASSLVTGRNQPQHF.

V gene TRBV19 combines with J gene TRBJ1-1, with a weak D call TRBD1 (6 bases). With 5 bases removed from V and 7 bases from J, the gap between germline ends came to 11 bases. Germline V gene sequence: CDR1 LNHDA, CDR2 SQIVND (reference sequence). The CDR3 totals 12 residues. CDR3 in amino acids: CASSELRGEAFF. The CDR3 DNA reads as TGTGCCAGTAGTGAACTCAGGGGTGAAGCTTTCTTT.

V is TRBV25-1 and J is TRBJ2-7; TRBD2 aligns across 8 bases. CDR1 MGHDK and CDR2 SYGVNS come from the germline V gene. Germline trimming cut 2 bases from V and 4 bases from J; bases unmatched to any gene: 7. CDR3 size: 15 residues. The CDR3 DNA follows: TGTGCCAGCAGTGAAAGGAGCGGGAGCGGGTACGAGCAGTACTTC. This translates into CASSERSGSGYEQYF.

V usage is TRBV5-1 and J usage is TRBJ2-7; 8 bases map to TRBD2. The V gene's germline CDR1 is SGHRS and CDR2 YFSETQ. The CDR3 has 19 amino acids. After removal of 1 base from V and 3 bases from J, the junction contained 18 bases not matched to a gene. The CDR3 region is CASSLSMSLAGGWVYEQYF. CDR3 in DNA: TGCGCCAGCAGCTTGTCGATGAGTCTAGCGGGCGGATGGGTCTACGAGCAGTACTTC.

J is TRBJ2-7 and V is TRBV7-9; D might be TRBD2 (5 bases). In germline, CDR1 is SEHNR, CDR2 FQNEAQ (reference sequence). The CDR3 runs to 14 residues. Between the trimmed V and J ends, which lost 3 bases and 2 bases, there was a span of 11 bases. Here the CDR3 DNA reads TGTGCCAGCAGCTTTGTCGGGGAAACCTACGAGCAGTACTTC. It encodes CASSFVGETYEQYF.

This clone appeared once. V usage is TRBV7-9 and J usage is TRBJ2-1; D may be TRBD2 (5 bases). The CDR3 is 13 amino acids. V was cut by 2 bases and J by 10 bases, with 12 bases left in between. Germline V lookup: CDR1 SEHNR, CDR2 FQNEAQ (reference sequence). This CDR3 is CASSLYVGGEQFF. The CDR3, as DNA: TGTGCCAGCAGCTTATACGTAGGCGGGGAGCAGTTCTTC.

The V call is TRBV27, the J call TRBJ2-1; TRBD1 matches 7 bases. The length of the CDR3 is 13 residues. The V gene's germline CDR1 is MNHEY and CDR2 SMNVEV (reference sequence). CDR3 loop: CGSRGSSYNEQFF. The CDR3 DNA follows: TGTGGGAGCAGGGGGAGCTCCTACAATGAGCAGTTCTTC.

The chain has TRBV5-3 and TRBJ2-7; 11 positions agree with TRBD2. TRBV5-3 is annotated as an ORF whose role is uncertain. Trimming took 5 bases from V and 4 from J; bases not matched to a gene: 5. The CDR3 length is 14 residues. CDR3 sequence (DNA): TGTGCCAGAAGTGGGACTAGCGGAGGGTACGAGCAGTACTTC. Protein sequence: CARSGTSGGYEQYF.

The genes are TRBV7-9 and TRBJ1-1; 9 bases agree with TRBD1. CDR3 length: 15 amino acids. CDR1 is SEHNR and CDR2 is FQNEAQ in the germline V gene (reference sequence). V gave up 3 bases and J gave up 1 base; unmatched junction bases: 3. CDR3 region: CASSLLGQGNTEAFF. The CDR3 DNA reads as TGTGCCAGCAGCTTGTTGGGACAGGGGAACACTGAAGCTTTCTTT.